This T cell receptor (beta chain) was sequenced for a study of cytomegalovirus exposure and HLA in healthy donors (dated by TCRdb to the late 2010s). Regarding the research as a whole: According to an earlier analysis of a few hundred of the donors, about 190 million T cells yielded approximately 120 million unique TCR beta sequences and 276 Gb of sequence data. An early release that covered around 590 HLA-typed donors contained approximately 300 gigabases of sequencing data and around 85 million unique TCR sequences. Of the 398 genotyped donors, 65% to 90% fell in the genetic ancestry cluster associated with self-reported Caucasian donors. The study was designed to test whether signatures of past pathogen exposure could be identified by cataloging public T cell receptors. The study profiled the T cell repertoires of about 640 subjects by immunosequencing and related them to cytomegalovirus serostatus. A separate validation cohort of roughly 130 different subjects was used in addition to the roughly 640-subject first cohort. To predict cytomegalovirus infection status, the study combined high-throughput TCR immunosequencing, statistical association of individual TCRs with disease status, and machine learning. A later analysis re-examined previously published TCR beta repertoires from just over 650 donors and added high-resolution HLA genotyping to investigate patterns of TCR occurrence. In the later analysis, no new phenotypic data were used to find candidate immune exposures; instead, reliance was placed on TCR beta sequences and their occurrence across donors. In an earlier analysis of roughly 600 of the donors, high-throughput TCR beta sequencing was used to judge whether each TCR beta V gene segment behaved as functional or pseudogenic. Donor age, sex, ethnicity and CMV serostatus were compiled together with the repertoire data. A later genetic analysis took genome-wide SNP genotypes for 398 of the 666 donors and used that subset as a discovery cohort. All discovery cohort repertoires had been generated on a single sequencing platform. Class I and class II HLA loci were covered by the typing at four-digit resolution. Typing coverage differed by locus: A, B, C, DRB1 and DQB1 were typed in about 620-630 donors, DQA1 in roughly 500, DPA1 in over 600, and DPB1 in 400 to 490. About five DR-DQ haplotypes were treated as single units for association and clustering because of strong linkage in the cohort. Across approximately 400 genotyped donors of the cohort, an average of approximately 220,000 unique TCR beta nucleotide sequences per donor were sequenced, and 15% to 20% of those sequences were non-productive.

The cohort consisted of 600 to 700 healthy bone marrow donors. Cohort members were all nominally healthy when sampled, although unrecorded immune exposures were likely present. The donor tested CMV seronegative and was one of the 352 seronegative cohort members. Each donor provided a peripheral blood sample, and peripheral blood mononuclear cells were used for TCR beta sequencing. The Qiagen DNeasy Blood Extraction Kit was used to extract genomic DNA from the blood cell samples. Only a few counts were recorded for this clone. What antigen it recognizes has not been identified. No much larger clone is present one base from it, and per-base qualities are unavailable. The study at large found these results: CMV serostatus was the only immune exposure information available for the cohort. Across donors, most TCR sequences were observed very rarely, whereas some public TCRs were present in many individuals. In a later analysis, most CMV-associated TCR beta chains were found to appear HLA-restricted, with HLA associations seemingly driven largely by CMV exposure. Several of the top co-occurrence clusters appeared to be linked to parvovirus B19, influenza, CMV and Epstein-Barr virus, according to a later analysis. A further reported finding was that TCR beta sequences accurately predicted the HLA-A and HLA-B alleles for most subjects in the first cohort. In this cohort, only TCR beta chains were sequenced, and detectable features were limited by the absence of alpha or paired-chain data. According to the authors, the approach could potentially be generalized to other disease states and immunological phenotypes. Sequencing depth was assumed to be roughly uniform across donors in the presence/absence analyses, though that assumption may not hold. Some IMGT-functional V segments, including TRBV6-2 and TRBV6-3, could not be told apart with the 87-base-pair reads, so those segments were excluded. A later genetic analysis associated a missense DCLRE1C variant with V-gene and J-gene trimming of TCR beta chains, and an independent cohort replicated the association. Correlated functional status among segregating V segments might be attributable to linkage disequilibrium, but an unknown experimental factor could not be ruled out. A later genetic analysis reported fewer N-insertions in productive TCRs among donors in an Asian-associated ancestry cluster than the approximately 670-donor mean. Because counts were too low, roughly 18 rarely observed V segments, including chromosome 9 orphons, were left out of the earlier analysis of 500 to 750 of the donors. Because HLA typing was unavailable for some donors at each locus, only the typed subset was used in association tests. A cluster of highly shared sequence variants was judged likely to be a technical artifact of the sequencing pipeline. A few of the identified cytomegalovirus-associated TCR beta chains were confirmed in vitro to be specific for cytomegalovirus antigens. In a later analysis, HLA-associated TCR beta chains were found to be more clonally expanded and to have lower generation probabilities than equally common non-associated chains. When HLA alleles, especially DR and DQ, strongly co-occurred, attributing TCR associations to individual alleles was difficult. A total of 150 or so TCR beta chains were listed by the study as associated with cytomegalovirus. A later analysis found that TCR association rates varied across HLA loci, with DRB1 alleles showing the most associated TCRs and HLA-C alleles the fewest. Broadly in line with IMGT annotations, most TCR beta V segments showed up in productive rearrangements about 87% or about 30% of the time in an earlier analysis of several hundred of the donors. In a later analysis, about 17,000 TCR beta sequences were associated with specific HLA alleles at a false discovery rate of 0.05. The classifier was reported to diagnose cytomegalovirus status with high specificity and sensitivity in both the original and validation cohorts.

Libraries were made using the immunoSEQ multiplex PCR assay. The multiplex PCR relied on a mix of 60 forward primers for TCR Vbeta segments and 13 reverse primers for TCR Jbeta segments. A multiplex PCR assay on genomic DNA amplified the CDR3 region of rearranged TCR beta genes. Amplified TCR beta libraries were sequenced as 87-base-pair reads on the Illumina HiSeq System. For the original study's pipeline: A later analysis counted approximately 84 million unique TCR beta chains across the 670 or so repertoires, and some 11 million of these chains were shared by at least two donors. A nearest-neighbor algorithm error-corrected the raw reads and collapsed the reads into unique sequences, merging closely related sequences to remove PCR and sequencing errors. V, D and J gene segments were assigned by aligning CDR3 sequences to IMGT reference sequences. For a sequence to be retained, at least a six-nucleotide match to both a V gene segment and a J gene segment was required. Rearrangements were classified as productive when the CDR3 lacked stop codons and remained in frame with V and J, and all other rearrangements were classified as non-productive. CDR3 was defined by IMGT convention, running from the second conserved V-encoded cysteine to the conserved J-encoded phenylalanine. The earlier analysis of about 570 of the donors excluded any sequence lacking an unambiguous match to a single V gene segment. In an earlier analysis of several hundred of the donors, V segments were called functional above 56.7% productive rearrangements and were called segregating when the between-donor standard deviation exceeded 5%. To diagnose cytomegalovirus status from the catalog of TCR beta chain sequences, a statistical classification framework was built. In a later analysis, V and J genes were assigned by comparing TCR nucleotide sequences against IMGT/GENE-DB human TR gene sequences. The TCRdist pipeline was used in a later analysis to assign CDR3 sequences and most-parsimonious VDJ recombination scenarios. A later analysis defined each TCR beta chain by its CDR3 amino acid sequence plus V-gene family, and excluded reads lacking a unique V-gene family. In a later analysis, several hundred highly shared, low-generation-probability nucleotide sequences were removed to address suspected cross-contamination and a sequencing artifact. In a later analysis, a clonal expansion index for each public chain was calculated from normalized within-repertoire ranks of inferred template counts. Generation probabilities in a later analysis came from a VDJ recombination model fitted to out-of-frame rearrangements, and those results were checked against IGoR. In a later analysis, hypergeometric tests were used to score TCR-TCR, TCR-HLA and TCR-CMV co-occurrence, with a repertoire-size bias correction applied to TCR pairs. In a later analysis, false discovery rates were estimated by permuting HLA or CMV assignments 20 times. In a later analysis, co-occurring TCRs were grouped using DBSCAN, and TCRdist sequence similarity was added for clustering within HLA-allele-positive subsets. Repertoires with fewer than 30,000 or more than 120,000 public chains, plus five repertoires with anomalous nucleotide sharing, were excluded from co-occurrence clustering. As stored in TCRdb, this immuneACCESS dataset retains in-frame rearrangements with V and J assigned. A fraction of the clones does not appear; measured against another copy, unresolved V genes explain less than half of the discrepancy, and the remainder lacks a known reason. D and trimming were read from the DNA, whereas the V and J calls and clone size are those reported in that table. This sample lists some 98,000 clones; 75% to 80% were detected once. The biggest ten clones account for around 7.2% of the sample.

V drops 5 bases and J drops 0 bases, leaving 8 bases in between. The cysteine opens and the phenylalanine closes a CDR3 of 13 amino acids. CDR3 DNA is the only sequence kept; it has 39 bases, read in frame from the first base. Per the germline V gene (reference sequence), GTSNPN is the CDR1 and SVGIG is the CDR2. The source of this sequence is a female donor in good health and CMV-seronegative. The sequenced material came from PBMCs. This sequence uses TRBV30 and TRBJ2-4; TRBD2 is a weak D gene call, 6 bases matching. The CDR3 protein sequence reads: CAWGGLAKNIQYF. The bases read TGTGCCTGGGGGGGACTAGCCAAAAACATTCAGTACTTC.